One and the same sample provided the 19 T cell receptor beta chains below, sequenced in a study of blood T cell repertoires in COVID-19. The method was immunoSEQ multiplex PCR; TCRdb's version includes in-frame clones alone and lacks a portion of them. The sample includes under 250,000 clones, about 85% of them seen just once. Material for sequencing was peripheral blood. Source of these receptors: a woman aged 40 to 50 with COVID-19, enrolled during active disease.

This clone was found a few times. The V call is TRBV4-1, the J call TRBJ2-1; D remains unclear. This CDR3 is 16 amino acids long. The germline gives CDR1 MGHRA, CDR2 YSYEKL. Trimming cost V 0 bases and J 7 bases, with 16 bases left between them. The CDR3, as DNA: TGCGCCAGCAGCCAAGATCTTCGGAGTTATAGGAATGAGCAGTTCTTC. Translating gives CASSQDLRSYRNEQFF.

This chain uses TRBV5-1 with TRBJ1-1, with TRBD1 matching over 11 bases. Germline V gene sequence: CDR1 SGHRS, CDR2 YFSETQ. This CDR3 contains 14 residues. Trimming took 5 bases from V and 5 from J; bases not matched to a gene: 5. The CDR3 here is CASRWDRGFTEAFF. Written as DNA, the CDR3 is TGCGCCAGCAGATGGGACAGGGGGTTTACTGAAGCTTTCTTT.

This clone was observed at least ten times. The V and J genes are TRBV19 and TRBJ1-4; D gene ambiguous. The CDR3 runs 13 residues. Trimming left V 1 base short and J 7 bases short, with 7 bases between. Germline V CDR1 and CDR2: LNHDA, SQIVND (reference sequence). The CDR3 sequence is CASSIVGGEKLFF. CDR3 nucleotide sequence: TGTGCCAGTAGTATAGTTGGCGGTGAAAAACTGTTTTTT.

This sequence joins TRBV27 and TRBJ2-2; D remains unclear. The germline V and J ends were trimmed by 7 bases and 0 bases, with 6 bases remaining between them. CDR1 is MNHEY, CDR2 SMNVEV, per germline (reference sequence). The CDR3 has 13 amino acids. The chain's CDR3 is CASKSANTGELFF. CDR3 bases: TGTGCCAGCAAGAGCGCGAACACCGGGGAGCTGTTTTTT.

The chain employs TRBV28 and TRBJ1-6; D not certain. Germline values: CDR1 MDHEN, CDR2 SYDVKM. This CDR3 has 13 amino acids. The V end was cut by 7 bases, the J end by 8 bases, with 12 bases between. This CDR3 reads CASNWAEDSPLHF. Written as DNA, the CDR3 is TGTGCCAGCAACTGGGCAGAAGATTCACCCCTCCACTTT. Full variable domain (rest looked up from reference TRBV28 and TRBJ1-6): DVKVTQSSRYLVKRTGEKVFLECVQDMDHENMFWYRQDPGLGLRLIYFSYDVKMKEKGDIPEGYSVSREKKERFSLILESASTNQTSMYLCASNWAEDSPLHFGNGTRLTVT.

The chain has TRBV7-6 and TRBJ1-4; TRBD1 matches at 9 bases. V dropped 4 bases and J dropped 13; count of bases not matched to a gene: 4. The CDR3 spans 12 residues. CDR1 and CDR2 (germline): SGHVS, FNYEAQ. CDR3 protein: CASSSGQGRLFF. The CDR3 DNA reads as TGTGCCAGCAGCTCCGGACAGGGGAGACTGTTTTTT.

The chain combines TRBV12-3 or TRBV12-4 with TRBJ2-1; the D is unclear. The CDR3 runs 11 residues. The V end was cut by 8 bases, the J end by 10 bases, with 12 bases between. DNA for the CDR3: TGTGCCAGCGGCCCGCGGTGGGAGCAGTTCTTC. This translates into CASGPRWEQFF.

V is TRBV3-1 (or the pseudogene TRBV3-2) and J is TRBJ2-3, with TRBD2 as a possible D gene (7 bases). V lost 9 bases, J lost 0 bases, and 16 bases lay in between. The CDR3 has 15 amino acids. Germline V gene sequence: CDR1 LGHDT, CDR2 YNNKEL (reference sequence). The CDR3 sequence is CASSWGGTSTDTQYF. In DNA form, the CDR3 reads TGTGCCAGTTCCTGGGGGGGCACTAGCACAGATACGCAGTATTTT.

The V and J genes are TRBV3-1 (or the pseudogene TRBV3-2) and TRBJ2-7, with a tentative D call TRBD2 (6 bases). This CDR3 region has 14 residues. Germline V gene lookup returns CDR1 LGHDT and CDR2 YNNKEL (reference sequence). Trimming left V 1 base short and J 5 bases short, with 12 bases between. The DNA for the CDR3 is TGTGCCAGCAGCCAAGCCACTAGCAGGGACGAGCAGTACTTC. This codes for CASSQATSRDEQYF.

The chain couples TRBV6-6 to TRBJ1-6, with D unclear. V was trimmed by 8 bases and J by 10 bases, leaving 12 bases between them. Germline V gene lookup returns CDR1 MNHNY and CDR2 SVGAGI (reference sequence). The CDR3 is made up of 12 amino acids. CDR3 region: CASGRSNSPLHF. CDR3 nucleotide sequence: TGTGCCAGCGGTCGGAGTAACTCACCCCTCCACTTT.

The chain couples TRBV4-1 to TRBJ2-1, with 9 bases aligning to TRBD2. Germline V gives CDR1 MGHRA, CDR2 YSYEKL. J lost 1 base, V lost 0 bases, and 1 base had no gene match. CDR3 length equals 16 residues. Here the CDR3 DNA reads TGCGCCAGCAGCCAAGAAAGCGGGAGGTCCTACAATGAGCAGTTCTTC. Amino acids: CASSQESGRSYNEQFF.

The chain employs TRBV6-5 and TRBJ2-2; D ambiguous. The CDR3 extends over 15 amino acids. Per the germline V gene, CDR1 is MNHEY and CDR2 is SVGAGI. The ends were cut back, 6 bases at V and 2 bases at J, with 13 bases in the middle. As DNA, the CDR3 is TGTGCCAGCAGCGACGTCCCGGGTAACACCGGGGAGCTGTTTTTT. Translated, it gives CASSDVPGNTGELFF.

J is TRBJ1-2 and V is TRBV7-6, with 7 bases fitting TRBD1. The CDR3 covers 15 residues. The V gene end was trimmed by 3 bases and the J gene end by 8 bases; junction bases not matched to a gene: 12. The germline CDR1 and CDR2 sequences are SGHVS and FNYEAQ. CDR3 in DNA: TGTGCCAGCAGCTTGGAGCCCGGGACACAGGGGGGCTACACCTTC. Encoded protein: CASSLEPGTQGGYTF.

The chain is built from TRBV12-3 or TRBV12-4 and TRBJ2-1, with a weak D call TRBD1 (6 bases). This CDR3 region has 13 residues. Trimming shortened V by 8 bases and J by 2 bases, and 10 bases separated the two germline ends. The CDR3 here is CASRQVTYNEQFF. The CDR3 coding sequence is TGTGCCAGCCGACAGGTAACCTACAATGAGCAGTTCTTC.

The chain carries TRBV5-1 and TRBJ1-5, with 9 nucleotides matching TRBD1. The CDR3 loop spans 18 amino acids. The J segment lost 4 bases and the V segment lost 1 base, leaving 12 bases of the junction unmatched. Germline V CDR1 and CDR2: SGHRS, YFSETQ. This CDR3 reads CASSLWGPQGASNQPQHF. The CDR3 DNA reads TGCGCCAGCAGCTTGTGGGGACCACAGGGGGCCTCTAATCAGCCCCAGCATTTT. Complete variable domain (other parts from reference TRBV5-1 and TRBJ1-5): KAGVTQTPRYLIKTRGQQVTLSCSPISGHRSVSWYQQTPGQGLQFLFEYFSETQRNKGNFPGRFSGRQFSNSRSEMNVSTLELGDSALYLCASSLWGPQGASNQPQHFGDGTRLSIL.

This clone came up a few times. The V gene is TRBV11-2, the J gene TRBJ1-2; tentative D call: TRBD1 (6 bases). The CDR3 length is 14 residues. Trimming shortened V by 3 bases and J by 7 bases, and 15 bases separated the two germline ends. CDR1 is SGHAT and CDR2 is FQNNGV in the germline V gene. The CDR3 region is CASSLGTGQGGYTF. Here the CDR3 DNA reads TGTGCCAGCAGCTTGGGAACAGGGCAGGGTGGCTACACCTTC.

The chain employs TRBV7-2 and TRBJ1-3; 8 positions match TRBD1. The CDR3 spans 14 residues. Germline-derived CDR1 and CDR2 are SGHTA and FQGNSA. V shed 5 bases, J shed 2 bases, and the junction held 2 bases outside the gene matches. The CDR3 bases are TGTGCCAGCAGCGCACAGGGGGCTGGAAACACCATATATTTT. This codes for CASSAQGAGNTIYF.

This clone was detected a few times. The rearrangement links TRBV6-5 to TRBJ2-5; a possible D gene is TRBD1 (6 bases). The CDR3 is 16 residues long. The germline V gene has CDR1 MNHEY and CDR2 SVGAGI. The V end was cut by 2 bases, the J end by 5 bases, with 18 bases between. CDR3 protein: CASSYVLGASAETQYF. In DNA, the CDR3 is TGTGCCAGCAGTTACGTCCTGGGGGCGTCTGCGGAGACCCAGTACTTC.

This chain connects TRBV30 to TRBJ2-7; 10 nucleotides agree with TRBD1. The CDR3 totals 14 residues. Germline assignment: CDR1 GTSNPN and CDR2 SVGIG (reference sequence). V gave up 3 bases and J gave up 4 bases; unmatched junction bases: 6. CDR3 nucleotide sequence: TGTGCCTGGAGGACCGGACAGGGGGGTTACGAGCAGTACTTC. It translates to CAWRTGQGGYEQYF. The full variable domain, rest sourced from reference TRBV30 and TRBJ2-7, is SQTIHQWPATLVQPVGSPLSLECTVEGTSNPNLYWYRQAAGRGLQLLFYSVGIGQISSEVPQNLSASRPQDRQFILSSKKLLLSDSGFYLCAWRTGQGGYEQYFGPGTRLTVT.